What follows are 32 T cell receptor beta chains derived from one specimen sequenced in a study of tissue T cells after allogeneic stem cell transplantation. The assay was immunoSEQ multiplex PCR, and TCRdb's table has in-frame clones only and misses some. Of about 8,200 clones listed, approximately 45% are singletons. This sample's time point: mouse harvest day 7 after allogeneic transplant. Each mouse received 10^7 T-cell-depleted marrow cells plus 10^6 splenic CD5+ T cells by tail vein. Input material: skin. All receptors derive from a female BALB/c mouse given C57BL/6 T cells with graft-versus-host disease after an allogeneic hematopoietic cell transplant.

To note about this clone: All gene names here are mouse names. The observed sequence ends 1 residue before the CDR3 terminus, with the missing tail filled in from the germline J gene. The chain is built from TRBV19 and TRBJ1-3; perhaps TRBD1 as D (5 bases). The germline V and J ends were trimmed by 2 bases and 3 bases, with 6 bases remaining between them. CDR1 and CDR2 (germline): FNHDT, SITEND (reference sequence). This CDR3 contains 13 residues. CDR3 DNA (partial): TGTGCCAGCAGTATGAGGGGTGGAAATACGCTCTAT. Amino acid sequence: CASSMRGGNTLY. The full-length CDR3 reads as CASSMRGGNTLYF.

To note about this clone: Mouse germline and gene names are used. The read falls 1 residue short of the CDR3 end, and the missing part is taken from the germline J gene. The genes are TRBV23 and TRBJ2-1; the table's D call TRBD1 went unverified against the DNA. Per the germline V gene, CDR1 is KGHTA and CDR2 is FQNQQP. The CDR3 sequence is 14 residues long. CDR3: CSSSQSGQNAEQFF. The covered CDR3 bases are TGCTCCAGCAGTCAATCGGGACAAAATGCTGAGCAGTTC. Full variable domain (outside the CDR3, taken from reference TRBV23 and TRBJ2-1): DAAVTQKPRYLIKMKGQEAEMKCIPEKGHTAVFWYQQKQSKELKFLIYFQNQQPLDQIDMVKERFSAVCPSSSLCSLGIRTCEAEDSALYLCSSSQSGQNAEQFFGPGTRLTVL.

The sample holds a few counts of this clone. Gene names are mouse gene names. Sequencing ends 1 residue short of the CDR3 end; the germline J gene provides the rest. The rearrangement uses TRBV16 and TRBJ2-3; D gene unclear. The V end lost 1 base, the J end lost 4 bases, and 3 bases lay between the germline ends. The germline CDR1 and CDR2 sequences are SGHSA and FRNQAP. This CDR3 has 12 residues. CDR3 loop: CASSLVTETLYF. CDR3 bases read: TGTGCAAGCAGCTTAGTGACAGAAACGCTGTAT.

In this sample, this clone turned up a few times. Mouse gene names apply. The read gets to within 1 residue of the CDR3 end, and the germline J gene fills in the rest. The rearrangement uses TRBV26 and TRBJ2-1; the match to TRBD1 covers 9 bases. J lost 3 bases, V lost 0 bases, and 0 bases had no gene match. Germline CDR1 and CDR2: KGHPV and FQNQEV (reference sequence). This CDR3 has 15 amino acids. This chain's CDR3 is CASSLSGQGYAEQFF. CDR3 DNA (partial): TGTGCCAGCAGTCTGTCGGGACAGGGCTATGCTGAGCAGTTC.

About this clone: Any gene name here is a mouse gene name. The sequenced fragment ends 1 residue before the CDR3 boundary, so the rest is inferred from the germline J gene. Other DNA sequences in the same sample also yield this CDR3. The chain couples TRBV3 to TRBJ1-3; 8 bases agree with TRBD1. The CDR3 is made up of 14 amino acids. CDR1 and CDR2 (germline): SNHLY, FYNGKV (reference sequence). J gave up 4 bases and V 5 bases, and 4 bases lay outside the gene matches. Incomplete CDR3 DNA: TGTGCCAGCAGCCTGACAGGGGTCGGAAATACGCTCTAT. This codes for CASSLTGVGNTLY. The full-length CDR3 reads as CASSLTGVGNTLYF.

On this clone itself: Germline and genes here are mouse. With the read ending 1 residue before the CDR3 end, the germline J gene is used to fill in that end. This chain connects TRBV3 to TRBJ2-1; TRBD1 matches at 10 bases. This CDR3 has 15 amino acids. Germline V gives CDR1 SNHLY, CDR2 FYNGKV (reference sequence). The V and J ends lost 4 bases and 7 bases, in that order; junction bases with no gene match: 7. CDR3 DNA, as far as it was read: TGTGCCAGCAGCTCCCGACAGGGGGCAGGGGCTGAGCAGTTC. It yields the protein CASSSRQGAGAEQF. The CDR3 in its entirety is CASSSRQGAGAEQFF.

Worth noting for this clone: Gene names are mouse gene names. The read finishes 1 residue shy of the CDR3 end, and the germline J gene is used to complete it. V usage is TRBV13-1 and J usage is TRBJ2-5; tentative D call: TRBD2 (6 bases). The V end lost 5 bases, the J end lost 4 bases, and 11 bases lay between the germline ends. The CDR3 spans 13 residues. Germline V gives CDR1 NSHNY, CDR2 SYGAGN. The CDR3 bases that were read are TGTGCCAGCAGCCCCCGGGGGGAAGACACCCAGTAC. Translation: CASSPRGEDTQY. The entire CDR3 is CASSPRGEDTQYF.

In regard to this clone: All gene names here are mouse names. The CDR3 end falls 1 residue outside the read, so it is completed with the germline J gene. J is TRBJ2-2 and V is TRBV15, with D perhaps TRBD1 (6 bases). V shed 2 bases and J shed 0 bases, with 10 bases lying between them. Germline V gene data show CDR1 as SGHND and CDR2 as FRSKSL. CDR3 size: 16 residues. The part of the CDR3 DNA that was read is TGTGCCAGCAGTTTATGGGGACAAGCAAACACCGGGCAGCTCTAC. Translated: CASSLWGQANTGQLY. The entire CDR3 protein reads CASSLWGQANTGQLYF.

A remark on this clone: Genes and germline are mouse. The chain's CDR3 is CASSQSRQGRTEVFF. Incomplete CDR3 DNA: TGTGCTAGCAGTCAATCACGGCAGGGGAGGACAGAAGTCTTC. The chain links TRBV21 to TRBJ1-1; TRBD1 might be the D (6 bases). With the read ending 1 residue before the CDR3 end, the germline J gene is used to fill in that end. TRBV21 is an open reading frame whose function is uncertain. The V end lost 0 bases, the J end lost 5 bases, and 13 bases lay between the germline ends. The CDR3 is 15 residues long.

Concerning this clone: Gene and germline names: mouse. The CDR3 extends 1 residue past the end of the read, so its final part is completed from the germline J gene. The V call is TRBV12-1, the J call TRBJ2-3; 7 bases fit TRBD1. The J segment lost 0 bases and the V segment lost 0 bases, leaving 2 bases of the junction unmatched. Germline V gene sequence: CDR1 SGHSN, CDR2 HYEKVE. CDR3 length: 15 residues. CDR3 DNA, as far as it was read: TGTGCCAGCTCTCTCGGACAGGATAGTGCAGAAACGCTGTAT. Its protein is CASSLGQDSAETLY. The complete CDR3 reads CASSLGQDSAETLYF.

For this clone: Here the gene names and germline are mouse. The read finishes 1 residue shy of the CDR3 end, and the germline J gene is used to complete it. This chain connects TRBV19 to TRBJ2-4; 8 nucleotides align to TRBD2. J gave up 1 base and V 5 bases, and 3 bases lay outside the gene matches. Germline V gene sequence: CDR1 FNHDT, CDR2 SITEND (reference sequence). The CDR3 is 14 amino acids. The CDR3 loop is CASSPDWGQNTLYF. The sequenced part of the CDR3 DNA is TGTGCCAGCAGCCCGGACTGGGGTCAAAACACCTTGTAC. Full variable domain (rest looked up from reference TRBV19 and TRBJ2-4): GGIITQTPKFLIGQEGQKLTLKCQQNFNHDTMYWYRQDSGKGLRLIYYSITENDLQKGDLSEGYDASREKKSSFSLTVTSAQKNEMAVFLCASSPDWGQNTLYFGAGTRLSVL.

Remarks on this clone: Gene and germline names: mouse. The sequenced fragment ends 1 residue before the CDR3 boundary, so the rest is inferred from the germline J gene. The chain combines TRBV16 with TRBJ2-7, with 12 bases matching TRBD2. V lost 5 bases to trimming and J lost 0 bases; unmatched junction nucleotides: 5. The CDR3 loop spans 16 amino acids. Germline assignment: CDR1 SGHSA and CDR2 FRNQAP. The sequenced CDR3 bases are TGTGCAAGCAGCCCCCGACTGGGGGGGCCCTCCTATGAACAGTAC. This gives the protein CASSPRLGGPSYEQY. The CDR3 in full is CASSPRLGGPSYEQYF.

With respect to this clone: Mouse germline and gene names are used. With the read ending 1 residue before the CDR3 end, the germline J gene is used to fill in that end. V gene TRBV14 combines with J gene TRBJ1-1; D might be TRBD1 (5 bases). The ends were cut back, 0 bases at V and 5 bases at J, with 8 bases in the middle. Germline assignment: CDR1 SGHDT and CDR2 FRDEAV. The length of the CDR3 is 13 residues. The part of the CDR3 DNA that was read is TGTGCCAGCAGTTTCTATGCAGGGACAGAAGTCTTC. Protein product: CASSFYAGTEVF. The whole CDR3 is CASSFYAGTEVFF.

As regards this clone: The germline and genes are mouse ones. The read falls 1 residue short of the CDR3 end, and the missing part is taken from the germline J gene. V usage is TRBV19 and J usage is TRBJ1-2; 9 positions agree with TRBD1. The germline V gene has CDR1 FNHDT and CDR2 SITEND (reference sequence). Unmatched junction bases numbered 8, after V lost 5 bases and J lost 6 bases. CDR3 length: 14 amino acids. This CDR3 reads CASSHRGPSPDYTF. The sequenced CDR3 bases are TGTGCCAGCAGCCACAGGGGGCCCAGCCCCGACTACACC.

Concerning this clone: The gene symbols are mouse symbols. The read comes to an end 1 residue before the CDR3 does, leaving the germline J gene to fill in the end. At the DNA level, this CDR3 is encoded by other sequences in the same sample as well. This rearrangement joins TRBV26 to TRBJ1-1; D unclear. The V end lost 4 bases, the J end lost 2 bases, and 8 bases lay between the germline ends. Per the germline V gene, CDR1 is KGHPV and CDR2 is FQNQEV (reference sequence). The CDR3 is 13 residues long. The CDR3 DNA, read in part, is TGTGCCAGCAGTCCCGGCCATAACACAGAAGTCTTC. It specifies CASSPGHNTEVF. The CDR3, in full, reads CASSPGHNTEVFF.

In the case of this clone: The gene symbols are mouse symbols. Read coverage stops 1 residue before the CDR3 terminus; the germline J gene supplies the remainder. This chain links TRBV16 with TRBJ1-3, with 10 nucleotides matching TRBD1. The germline CDR1 and CDR2 sequences are SGHSA and FRNQAP. J lost 3 bases, V lost 1 base, and 0 bases had no gene match. The CDR3 consists of 15 residues. CDR3 bases read: TGTGCAAGCAGCTTAGGGACAGGGGGTGGAAATACGCTCTAT. It codes for CASSLGTGGGNTLY. The entire CDR3 is CASSLGTGGGNTLYF.

This clone occurred a few times. Gene names and germline match the mouse. The CDR3 is cut off 1 residue early in the read; its end comes from the germline J gene. The V call is TRBV1, the J call TRBJ2-2; the match to TRBD1 covers 9 bases. The CDR3 consists of 15 residues. The germline V gene encodes CDR1 NSQYPW and CDR2 LRSPGD (reference sequence). V was pared by 4 bases and J by 3 bases, with 3 bases of the junction left unmatched. CDR3 region: CTCSVQGADTGQLYF. The covered CDR3 bases are TGCACCTGCAGTGTACAGGGGGCGGACACCGGGCAGCTCTAC. Full variable domain (remainder filled in from reference TRBV1 and TRBJ2-2): VTLLEQNPRWRLVPRGQAVNLRCILKNSQYPWMSWYQQDLQKQLQWLFTLRSPGDKEVKSLPGADYLATRVTDTELRLQVANMSQGRTLYCTCSVQGADTGQLYFGEGSKLTVL.

On this clone itself: Each gene name is a mouse one. The read is 1 residue too short to cover the CDR3 end, so that end is filled in from the germline J gene. The V gene is TRBV26, the J gene TRBJ2-5; TRBD2 matches 7 bases. The V segment lost 5 bases and the J segment 4 bases; nucleotides outside the gene matches: 3. This CDR3 is built from 13 residues. Per germline, CDR1 KGHPV and CDR2 FQNQEV (reference sequence). The CDR3 DNA, read in part, is TGTGCCAGCAGTGGGGGGGGAAAAGACACCCAGTAC. This sequence encodes CASSGGGKDTQY. The whole CDR3 reads CASSGGGKDTQYF. The full variable domain, with the rest looked up from reference TRBV26 and TRBJ2-5, is NSKVIQTPRYLVKGQGQKAKMRCIPEKGHPVVFWYQQNKNNEFKFLINFQNQEVLQQIDMTEKRFSAECPSNSPCSLEIQSSEAGDSALYLCASSGGGKDTQYFGPGTRLLVL.

In regard to this clone: The genes and germline here are from mouse. The CDR3 end lies 1 residue beyond the end of the read and is filled in from the germline J gene. V usage is TRBV1 and J usage is TRBJ2-1; 8 bases match TRBD1. The CDR3 consists of 15 residues. The ends lost 3 bases at V and 5 bases at J; junction bases unmatched: 6. Germline values: CDR1 NSQYPW, CDR2 LRSPGD (reference sequence). The DNA read from the CDR3 is TGCACCTGCAGTGCCCTCAGGGGGCTGAATGCTGAGCAGTTC. Translating gives CTCSALRGLNAEQF. The whole CDR3 protein reads CTCSALRGLNAEQFF.

This clone is categorized as medium-sized. The genes are named according to mouse. The CDR3 is CASSPRDFNQAPLF. The CDR3 bases that were read are TGTGCCAGCAGCCCCCGGGACTTCAACCAGGCTCCGCTT. The V gene is TRBV3, the J gene TRBJ1-5; perhaps TRBD1 as D (5 bases). The missing CDR3 end, 1 residue past where the read stops, is filled in from the germline J gene. This CDR3 region has 14 residues. Germline CDR1 reads SNHLY; CDR2 reads FYNGKV (reference sequence). V shed 5 bases and J shed 3 bases, with 11 bases lying between them.

This clone has a handful of counts. Mouse germline and gene names are used. The CDR3 extends 1 residue past the end of the read, so its final part is completed from the germline J gene. This chain joins TRBV19 and TRBJ2-7, with 9 bases aligning to TRBD2. Germline V gene lookup returns CDR1 FNHDT and CDR2 SITEND (reference sequence). This CDR3 is 13 amino acids long. V shed 6 bases, J shed 3 bases, and the junction held 4 bases outside the gene matches. CDR3 amino acids: CASIRDWVYEQYF. The CDR3 DNA, read in part, is TGTGCCAGCATCCGGGACTGGGTCTATGAACAGTAC. Full variable domain (rest looked up from reference TRBV19 and TRBJ2-7): GGIITQTPKFLIGQEGQKLTLKCQQNFNHDTMYWYRQDSGKGLRLIYYSITENDLQKGDLSEGYDASREKKSSFSLTVTSAQKNEMAVFLCASIRDWVYEQYFGPGTRLTVL.

As regards this clone: The genes and germline here are from mouse. The read ends 1 residue shy of where the CDR3 ends; the end is completed using the germline J gene. The V call is TRBV4, the J call TRBJ2-2; either TRBD1 or TRBD2 may fit D (6 bases each). The V gene's germline CDR1 is LGHDT and CDR2 YNNKQL (reference sequence). The V and J ends lost 5 bases and 0 bases respectively, with 13 bases between them. CDR3 length: 16 amino acids. CDR3 DNA, as far as it was read: TGTGCCAGCAGCCTCCACGGGGGCGCAAACACCGGGCAGCTCTAC. It codes for CASSLHGGANTGQLY. The full CDR3 reads CASSLHGGANTGQLYF.

This clone was seen more than once but under ten times. The germline and genes are mouse ones. The CDR3 extends 1 residue past the end of the read, so its final part is completed from the germline J gene. The genes are TRBV26 and TRBJ1-2; TRBD1 aligns across 8 bases. Germline lookup yields CDR1 KGHPV and CDR2 FQNQEV (reference sequence). V was clipped by 4 bases and J by 5 bases; unmatched bases: 3. CDR3 size: 13 residues. This CDR3 is CASSRQGRSDYTF. Partial CDR3 DNA: TGTGCCAGCAGTCGACAGGGGAGGTCCGACTACACC. The complete variable domain, with remaining parts taken from reference TRBV26 and TRBJ1-2, reads NSKVIQTPRYLVKGQGQKAKMRCIPEKGHPVVFWYQQNKNNEFKFLINFQNQEVLQQIDMTEKRFSAECPSNSPCSLEIQSSEAGDSALYLCASSRQGRSDYTFGSGTRLLVI.

On this clone: Germline and genes: mouse. The missing CDR3 end, 1 residue past where the read stops, is filled in from the germline J gene. J is TRBJ2-1 and V is TRBV2, with 12 bases fitting TRBD2. The CDR3 is 17 amino acids. In germline, CDR1 is LGHNA, CDR2 YSYQKL. With 0 bases clipped from V and 5 bases from J, the junction kept 5 bases outside the gene matches. The CDR3 sequence is CASSQDLGLGGDAEQFF. CDR3 DNA (partial): TGTGCCAGCAGCCAAGATCTTGGACTGGGGGGGGATGCTGAGCAGTTC.

About this clone: The gene names given are mouse names. The read finishes 1 residue shy of the CDR3 end, and the germline J gene is used to complete it. The V and J genes are TRBV12-1 and TRBJ2-4; TRBD2 aligns across 11 bases. V shed 4 bases and J 0 bases; nucleotides not matched to a gene: 8. The CDR3 sequence is 17 residues long. From germline, CDR1 is SGHSN and CDR2 HYEKVE. CDR3 loop: CASSQGLGGYSQNTLYF. The DNA read from the CDR3 is TGTGCCAGCTCCCAAGGACTGGGGGGCTATAGTCAAAACACCTTGTAC.

This clone was seen more than once but under ten times. These gene names are mouse names. The sequenced CDR3 bases are TGTGCCAGCAGCTTACCAGGGACAGAAGTCTTC. Translating gives CASSLPGTEVF. The entire CDR3 protein reads CASSLPGTEVFF. The J gene is TRBJ1-1, the V gene TRBV3, with TRBD1 as a possible D gene (5 bases). The read gets to within 1 residue of the CDR3 end, and the germline J gene fills in the rest. The germline V and J ends were trimmed by 2 bases and 5 bases, with 6 bases remaining between them. The CDR3 runs 12 residues. Germline CDR1 SNHLY, CDR2 FYNGKV (reference sequence).

With regard to this clone: Gene names denote mouse genes. The CDR3 extends 1 residue past the end of the read, so its final part is completed from the germline J gene. This chain joins TRBV31 and TRBJ2-7; 9 positions agree with TRBD1. Germline V gene data show CDR1 as GKSSPN and CDR2 as SITVG. The ends lost 3 bases at V and 4 bases at J; junction bases unmatched: 7. CDR3 length: 14 residues. CDR3 bases read: TGTGCCTGGAGCCTCGGGACAGGGACATATGAACAGTAC. Its protein product is CAWSLGTGTYEQY. The whole CDR3 protein is CAWSLGTGTYEQYF. Full variable domain (rest looked up from reference TRBV31 and TRBJ2-7): AQTIHQWPVAEIKAVGSPLSLGCTIKGKSSPNLYWYWQATGGTLQQLFYSITVGQVESVVQLNLSASRPKDDQFILSTEKLLLSHSGFYLCAWSLGTGTYEQYFGPGTRLTVL.

Comments on this clone: Germline and genes here are mouse. The read comes to an end 1 residue before the CDR3 does, leaving the germline J gene to fill in the end. The chain combines TRBV29 with TRBJ2-4; the D gene is possibly TRBD2 (7 bases). V was shortened by 2 bases and J by 2 bases, with 8 bases between the two germline ends. In germline, CDR1 is MSHET, CDR2 SYDVDS. This CDR3 is built from 14 residues. CDR3 amino acids: CASSLGGLQNTLYF. The covered CDR3 bases are TGTGCTAGCAGTTTAGGGGGGCTTCAAAACACCTTGTAC.

In regard to this clone: The gene names here belong to mouse. The read ends 1 residue before the CDR3 terminus; that terminus is restored from the germline J gene. The chain combines TRBV3 with TRBJ2-4; 11 bases are shared with TRBD2. Losses at the gene ends were 5 bases for V and 5 bases for J; bases not matched to a gene: 3. Germline values: CDR1 SNHLY, CDR2 FYNGKV (reference sequence). The CDR3 covers 14 residues. CDR3 DNA (partial): TGTGCCAGCAGCCCCGGGACTGGGGGAAACACCTTGTAC. Protein: CASSPGTGGNTLY. The whole CDR3 region reads CASSPGTGGNTLYF.

For this clone: Gene names are mouse gene names. The read gets to within 1 residue of the CDR3 end, and the germline J gene fills in the rest. The V gene is TRBV26, the J gene TRBJ1-1; weak D call: TRBD1 (6 bases). V gave up 6 bases and J gave up 0 bases, with 11 bases separating them. This CDR3 comprises 14 residues. The germline V gene has CDR1 KGHPV and CDR2 FQNQEV (reference sequence). The sequenced CDR3 bases are TGTGCCAGCAGGTCCGGGACAACAAACACAGAAGTCTTC. Amino acid sequence: CASRSGTTNTEVF. The full CDR3 sequence reads CASRSGTTNTEVFF. The variable domain in full, with the rest retrieved from reference TRBV26 and TRBJ1-1, is NSKVIQTPRYLVKGQGQKAKMRCIPEKGHPVVFWYQQNKNNEFKFLINFQNQEVLQQIDMTEKRFSAECPSNSPCSLEIQSSEAGDSALYLCASRSGTTNTEVFFGKGTRLTVV.

This clone has a handful of counts. Gene names follow the mouse nomenclature. Read sequence stops 1 residue before the CDR3 end, and the germline J gene provides the missing end. The chain has TRBV1 and TRBJ2-1, with no clear D. CDR1 and CDR2 (germline): NSQYPW, LRSPGD (reference sequence). V lost 4 bases and J 5 bases, leaving 3 bases between the germline ends. The CDR3 is 11 residues long. The CDR3 bases that were read are TGCACCTGCAGTGGTAATGCTGAGCAGTTC. It specifies CTCSGNAEQF. The complete CDR3 sequence is CTCSGNAEQFF.

For this clone: The genes are named according to mouse. The observed sequence ends 1 residue before the CDR3 terminus, with the missing tail filled in from the germline J gene. The sample has other DNA sequences that encode this CDR3 too. The rearrangement uses TRBV26 and TRBJ1-2; 7 nucleotides align to TRBD1. This CDR3 contains 14 residues. The V gene end was trimmed by 2 bases and the J gene end by 0 bases; junction bases not matched to a gene: 0. Germline V gene sequence: CDR1 KGHPV, CDR2 FQNQEV (reference sequence). The part of the CDR3 DNA that was read is TGTGCCAGCAGTCTGCAGGGGGCAAACTCCGACTACACC. Translation: CASSLQGANSDYT. The complete CDR3 reads CASSLQGANSDYTF.